This T cell receptor beta chain comes out of a study of blood T cell repertoires in COVID-19. About the research overall: Sources were T cells, B-cell-depleted T cells, or PBMCs; the material itself was cDNA or gDNA.

This table comes from immunoSEQ multiplex PCR, and its TCRdb copy is limited to in-frame clones, with some not included. The repertoire holds about 200,000 clones, with roughly 80% as singletons. This CDR3 spans 13 amino acids. Trimming shortened V by 9 bases and J by 7 bases, and 15 bases separated the two germline ends. From germline, CDR1 is SGHTA and CDR2 FQGTGA. Sequences were obtained from peripheral blood. The receptor was derived from a woman older than 75 with acute or convalescent COVID-19. V usage is TRBV7-3 and J usage is TRBJ1-4; D possibly corresponds to TRBD1 (6 bases). The CDR3 bases are TGTGCCAGTTCCCAGGGGTTCGGTGAAAAACTGTTTTTT. It is translated as CASSQGFGEKLFF.